This T cell receptor (beta chain) stems from a study of T cells in Graves' hyperthyroidism and ophthalmopathy. Overall study results and limits: Peripheral blood also featured most of the thyroid clonotypes expanded above 0.001. Stable hyperthyroidism and ophthalmopathy were separated using 13 V-J signatures.

TCR beta CDR3 sequences were amplified from RNA transcripts. An initial round of RT-PCR targeting the TCR CDR3 relied on the HTBI primer set. From the multiplex PCR reads, TCRdb called clonotypes with MiXCR, one entry per CDR3 protein. The table has about half a million distinct CDR3 sequences, roughly 25% seen once. As concerns this clonotype: As yet, its antigen is unknown.

Trimming left V 5 bases short and J 5 bases short, with 15 bases between. The CDR3 is 14 amino acids. The V gene's germline CDR1 is LGHNA and CDR2 YNFKEQ. Specimen: blood. This chain links TRBV4-2 with TRBJ2-5; either TRBD1 or TRBD2 may supply D (5 bases each). The clonotype was recovered from a woman in her twenties or thirties with Graves' ophthalmopathy. The CDR3 is CASSYREGPETQYF. For the CDR3, the DNA is TGTGCCAGCAGCTATCGCGAGGGGCCGGAGACCCAGTACTTC.